Listed here are 8 T cell receptor beta chains from one sample, sequenced in a study of chemoradiotherapy in HPV16-positive cancers. Method: immunoSEQ multiplex PCR; TCRdb's copy keeps in-frame clones and lacks some. This sample has about 23,000 clones, with about 90% found just once. The material was blood, obtained from a patient who underwent chemoradiotherapy. The receptors come from a human donor with HPV-associated anogenital cancer.

The chain combines TRBV5-1 with TRBJ2-5; TRBD1 aligns across 7 bases. The CDR3 loop spans 15 amino acids. J was trimmed by 3 bases and V by 2 bases; bases with no gene match: 7. Germline CDR1 is SGHRS and CDR2 is YFSETQ. CDR3 DNA sequence: TGCGCCAGCAGCTTCTTCGACAGGGCCGAAGAGACCCAGTACTTC. It translates to CASSFFDRAEETQYF. Together with reference TRBV5-1 and TRBJ2-5, the CDR3 gives the full variable domain: KAGVTQTPRYLIKTRGQQVTLSCSPISGHRSVSWYQQTPGQGLQFLFEYFSETQRNKGNFPGRFSGRQFSNSRSEMNVSTLELGDSALYLCASSFFDRAEETQYFGPGTRLLVL.

This chain joins TRBV5-1 and TRBJ2-5, with TRBD2 matching 11 bases. Per the germline V gene, CDR1 is SGHRS and CDR2 is YFSETQ. With 0 bases clipped from V and 2 bases from J, the junction kept 6 bases outside the gene matches. This CDR3 is built from 17 residues. In nucleotides, the CDR3 is TGCGCCAGCAGCTTGGTTGTAGCGGGGGGGCGGCAAGAGACCCAGTACTTC. Its translation: CASSLVVAGGRQETQYF. Full variable domain (rest looked up from reference TRBV5-1 and TRBJ2-5): KAGVTQTPRYLIKTRGQQVTLSCSPISGHRSVSWYQQTPGQGLQFLFEYFSETQRNKGNFPGRFSGRQFSNSRSEMNVSTLELGDSALYLCASSLVVAGGRQETQYFGPGTRLLVL.

V is TRBV6-4 and J is TRBJ1-1; 7 positions match TRBD1. This CDR3 spans 15 amino acids. The V gene end was trimmed by 4 bases and the J gene end by 6 bases; junction bases not matched to a gene: 11. The germline V gene has CDR1 MRHNA and CDR2 SNTAGT. CDR3 loop: CASSVSFQGESEAFF. For the CDR3, the DNA is TGTGCCAGCAGTGTTTCCTTTCAGGGGGAATCTGAAGCTTTCTTT.

The gene calls are TRBV5-4 and TRBJ1-1; D remains unclear. The CDR3 is made up of 13 amino acids. Germline V gene sequence: CDR1 SGHNT, CDR2 YYREEE (reference sequence). V lost 0 bases and J lost 1, with 4 bases in between. The DNA for the CDR3 is TGTGCCAGCAGCTTGGCAGGGAACACTGAAGCTTTCTTT. This translates into CASSLAGNTEAFF.

The chain couples TRBV9 to TRBJ2-7, with TRBD1 identical over 8 bases. Germline CDR1 reads SGDLS; CDR2 reads YYNGEE. This CDR3 has 17 residues. V lost 0 bases and J lost 1; bases outside the gene matches: 9. The CDR3 region has the DNA TGTGCCAGCAGCGTAGCAGGGGGCTCCCTTCAATCCTACGAGCAGTACTTC. It codes for CASSVAGGSLQSYEQYF.

This clone showed up just once. The chain combines TRBV6-1 with TRBJ1-2; the D gene is possibly TRBD1 (5 bases). V gave up 4 bases and J gave up 6 bases, with 12 bases separating them. From germline, CDR1 is MNHNS and CDR2 SASEGT. The CDR3 runs 13 residues. CDR3 coding DNA: TGTGCCAGCAGTGTGTGGGGGGGGAATGGCTACACCTTC. This encodes CASSVWGGNGYTF.

The chain employs TRBV7-9 and TRBJ1-5, with D maybe TRBD1 (5 bases). V lost 3 bases to trimming and J lost 2 bases, with 17 bases between them. CDR3 length equals 17 residues. Germline lookup yields CDR1 SEHNR and CDR2 FQNEAQ (reference sequence). The CDR3 nucleotides are TGTGCCAGCAGCTTCCGGGACCCAACACGGGGCAATCAGCCCCAGCATTTT. It encodes CASSFRDPTRGNQPQHF.

This chain uses TRBV5-1 with TRBJ2-1; unclear D gene. Germline values: CDR1 SGHRS, CDR2 YFSETQ. The CDR3 contains 12 residues. V was pared by 6 bases and J by 5 bases, with 9 bases between. In DNA form, the CDR3 reads TGCGCCAGCAACGTTCTTGACAATGAGCAGTTCTTC. This encodes CASNVLDNEQFF.